This T cell receptor (beta chain) was documented in a study of a mutant IDH1 vaccine in newly diagnosed glioma. Whole-study context: Vaccinations were initiated 4-6 weeks following radiotherapy alone, or were given together with temozolomide cycles. The earlier regimen, radiotherapy, temozolomide, or both, was most often both.

The protocol was immunoSEQ multiplex PCR, while the TCRdb copy is restricted to in-frame clones and leaves out a portion. The sample yields 77,000 or so clones, more than 70% seen once. With regard to this clone: The antigen is not known. The sample has other DNA sequences that encode this CDR3 too.

Time point given: week 23, last vaccination. One vaccine dose held 300 ug of mutant IDH1 20-mer peptide and came with topical imiquimod. The donor cohort comprised cases of new WHO grade 3 or 4 IDH1-mutant, ATRX-lost astrocytoma. There are 13 residues in the CDR3. In germline, CDR1 is SGHRS, CDR2 YFSETQ. Germline trimming cut 3 bases from V and 5 bases from J; bases unmatched to any gene: 2. Study-level findings and limits: A vaccine-induced immune response developed in around 92% of the patients.

The sequenced sample was PBMCs, obtained from a glioma patient whose treatment included an IDH1 peptide vaccine. The chain links TRBV5-1 to TRBJ2-5, with 9 bases fitting TRBD1. The TCR originated in a woman aged 50 to 60 with glioma. CDR3 amino acids: CASSSGQGETQYF. The CDR3, as DNA: TGCGCCAGCAGCTCGGGACAGGGCGAGACCCAGTACTTC.